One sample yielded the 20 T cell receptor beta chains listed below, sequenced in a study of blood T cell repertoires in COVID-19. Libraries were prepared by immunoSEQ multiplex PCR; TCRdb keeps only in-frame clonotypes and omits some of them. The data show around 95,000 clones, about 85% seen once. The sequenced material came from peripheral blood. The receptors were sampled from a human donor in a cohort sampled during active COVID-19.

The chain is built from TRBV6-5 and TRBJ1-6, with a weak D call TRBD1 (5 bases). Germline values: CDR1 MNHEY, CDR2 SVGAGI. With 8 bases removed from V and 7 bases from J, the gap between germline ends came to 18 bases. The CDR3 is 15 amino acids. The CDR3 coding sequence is TGTGCCAGCCACCCGGGTGGGGGAGGGAATTCACCCCTCCACTTT. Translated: CASHPGGGGNSPLHF.

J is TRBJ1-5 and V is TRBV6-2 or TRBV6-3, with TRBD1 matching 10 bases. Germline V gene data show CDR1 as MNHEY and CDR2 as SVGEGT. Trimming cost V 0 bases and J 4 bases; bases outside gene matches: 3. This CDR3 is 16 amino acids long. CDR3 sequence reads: CASSYSDRGWNQPQHF. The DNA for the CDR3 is TGTGCCAGCAGTTACTCGGACAGGGGGTGGAATCAGCCCCAGCATTTT.

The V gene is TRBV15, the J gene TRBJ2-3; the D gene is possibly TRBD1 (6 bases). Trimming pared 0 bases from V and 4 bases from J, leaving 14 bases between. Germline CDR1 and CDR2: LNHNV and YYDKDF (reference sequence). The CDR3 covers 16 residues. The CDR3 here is CATSRDRNRVADTQYF. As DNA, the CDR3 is TGTGCCACCAGCAGAGACCGGAACAGGGTTGCAGATACGCAGTATTTT.

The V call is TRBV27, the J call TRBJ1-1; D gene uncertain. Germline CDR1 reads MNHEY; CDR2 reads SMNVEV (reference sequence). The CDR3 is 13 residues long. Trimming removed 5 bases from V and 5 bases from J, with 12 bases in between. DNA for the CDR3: TGTGCCAGCAGTAGACTCCAGAGGACTGAAGCTTTCTTT. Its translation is CASSRLQRTEAFF.

CDR3 region: CASSYRGDTNNQPQHF. The CDR3 DNA follows: TGTGCCAGCAGTTATCGGGGGGACACCAACAATCAGCCCCAGCATTTT. The gene calls are TRBV6-6 and TRBJ1-5; a weak D match, TRBD1 (6 bases). Germline lookup yields CDR1 MNHNY and CDR2 SVGAGI (reference sequence). Trimming pared 3 bases from V and 3 bases from J, leaving 15 bases between. The length of the CDR3 is 16 residues.

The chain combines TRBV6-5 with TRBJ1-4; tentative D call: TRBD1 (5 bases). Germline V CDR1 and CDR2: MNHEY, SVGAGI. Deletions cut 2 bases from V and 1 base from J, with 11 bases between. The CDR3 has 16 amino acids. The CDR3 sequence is CASSYSWGGTNEKLFF. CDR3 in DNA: TGTGCCAGCAGTTACAGCTGGGGGGGAACTAATGAAAAACTGTTTTTT.

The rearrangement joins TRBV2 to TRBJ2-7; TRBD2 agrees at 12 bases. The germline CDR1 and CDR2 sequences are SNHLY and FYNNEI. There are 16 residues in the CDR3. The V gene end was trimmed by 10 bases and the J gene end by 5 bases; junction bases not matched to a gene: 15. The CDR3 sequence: CATEAASGGDSNEQYF. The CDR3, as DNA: TGTGCCACCGAGGCGGCTAGCGGGGGGGATTCGAACGAGCAGTACTTC.

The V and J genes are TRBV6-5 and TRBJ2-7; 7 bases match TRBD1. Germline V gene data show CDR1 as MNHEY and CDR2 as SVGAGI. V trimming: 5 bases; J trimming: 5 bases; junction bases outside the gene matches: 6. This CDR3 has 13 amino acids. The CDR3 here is CASSTDRPHEQYF. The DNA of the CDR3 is TGTGCCAGCAGTACGGACAGGCCCCACGAGCAGTACTTC.

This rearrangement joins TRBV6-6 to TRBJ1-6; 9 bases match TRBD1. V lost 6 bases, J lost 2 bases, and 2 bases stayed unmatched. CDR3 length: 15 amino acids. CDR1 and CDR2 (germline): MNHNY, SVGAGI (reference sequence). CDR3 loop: CASRDRGTYNSPLHF. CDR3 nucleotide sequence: TGTGCCAGCAGGGACAGGGGTACCTATAATTCACCCCTCCACTTT.

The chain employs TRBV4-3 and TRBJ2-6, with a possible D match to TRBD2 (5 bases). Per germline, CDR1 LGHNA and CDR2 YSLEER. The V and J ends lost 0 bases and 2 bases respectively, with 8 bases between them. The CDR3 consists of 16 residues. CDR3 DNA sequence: TGCGCCAGCAGCCAAGATCTCGGGGCTGGGGCCAACGTCCTGACTTTC. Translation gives CASSQDLGAGANVLTF.

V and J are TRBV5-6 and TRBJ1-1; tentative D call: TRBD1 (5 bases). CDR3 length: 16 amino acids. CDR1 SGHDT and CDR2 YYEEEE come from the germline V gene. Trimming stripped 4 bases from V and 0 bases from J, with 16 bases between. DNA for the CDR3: TGTGCCAGCAGCCGGGGGGGATTGGTGGTGAACACTGAAGCTTTCTTT. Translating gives CASSRGGLVVNTEAFF.

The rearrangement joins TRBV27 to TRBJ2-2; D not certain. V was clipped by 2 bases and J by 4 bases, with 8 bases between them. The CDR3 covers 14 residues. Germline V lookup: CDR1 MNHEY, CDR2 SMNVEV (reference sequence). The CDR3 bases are TGTGCCAGCAGTTTAGGCATACCCACCGGGGAGCTGTTTTTT. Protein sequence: CASSLGIPTGELFF.

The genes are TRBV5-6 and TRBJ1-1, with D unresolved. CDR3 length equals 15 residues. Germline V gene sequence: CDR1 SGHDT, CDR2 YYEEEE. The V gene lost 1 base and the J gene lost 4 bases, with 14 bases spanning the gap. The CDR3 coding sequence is TGTGCCAGCAGCTTGTATTCGGGAATTCGCACTGAAGCTTTCTTT. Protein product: CASSLYSGIRTEAFF.

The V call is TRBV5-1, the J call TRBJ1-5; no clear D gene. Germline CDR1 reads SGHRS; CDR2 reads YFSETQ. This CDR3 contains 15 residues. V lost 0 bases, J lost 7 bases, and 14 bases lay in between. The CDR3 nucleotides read TGCGCCAGCAGCTTGGGAGAGGCCCCGGGGCAGCCCCAGCATTTT. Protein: CASSLGEAPGQPQHF.

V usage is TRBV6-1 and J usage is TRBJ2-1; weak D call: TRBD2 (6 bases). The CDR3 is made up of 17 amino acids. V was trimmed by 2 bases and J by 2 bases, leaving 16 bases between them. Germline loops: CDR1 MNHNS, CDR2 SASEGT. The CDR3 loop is CASSESLGGLAYNEQFF. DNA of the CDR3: TGTGCCAGCAGTGAATCTTTGGGGGGATTGGCCTACAATGAGCAGTTCTTC.

CDR3 residues: CASSMGLAGQREQFF. The CDR3 DNA reads as TGTGCCAGTAGTATGGGGCTAGCGGGACAGCGAGAGCAGTTCTTC. The V and J genes are TRBV19 and TRBJ2-1; TRBD2 matches 9 bases. Unmatched junction bases numbered 10, after V lost 3 bases and J lost 10 bases. This CDR3 spans 15 amino acids. Germline values: CDR1 LNHDA, CDR2 SQIVND (reference sequence). Full variable domain (outside the CDR3, taken from reference TRBV19 and TRBJ2-1): DGGITQSPKYLFRKEGQNVTLSCEQNLNHDAMYWYRQDPGQGLRLIYYSQIVNDFQKGDIAEGYSVSREKKESFPLTVTSAQKNPTAFYLCASSMGLAGQREQFFGPGTRLTVL.

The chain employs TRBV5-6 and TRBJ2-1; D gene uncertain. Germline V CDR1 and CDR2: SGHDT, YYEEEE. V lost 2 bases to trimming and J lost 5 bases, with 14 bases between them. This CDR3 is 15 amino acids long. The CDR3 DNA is TGTGCCAGCAGCTTAATTGCTGAGGTAGACAATGAGCAGTTCTTC. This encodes CASSLIAEVDNEQFF.

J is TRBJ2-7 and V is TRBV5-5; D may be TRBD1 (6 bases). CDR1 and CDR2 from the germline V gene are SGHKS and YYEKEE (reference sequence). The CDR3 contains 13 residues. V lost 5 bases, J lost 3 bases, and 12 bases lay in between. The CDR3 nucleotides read TGTGCCAGCAGAACGACAGGAAACTACGAGCAGTACTTC. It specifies CASRTTGNYEQYF.

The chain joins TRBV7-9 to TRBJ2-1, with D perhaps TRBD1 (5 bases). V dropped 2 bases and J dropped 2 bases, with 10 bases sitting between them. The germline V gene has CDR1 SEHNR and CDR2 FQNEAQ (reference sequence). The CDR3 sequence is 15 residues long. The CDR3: CASSLQLGAYNEQFF. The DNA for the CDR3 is TGTGCCAGCAGCTTACAGCTAGGGGCCTACAATGAGCAGTTCTTC.

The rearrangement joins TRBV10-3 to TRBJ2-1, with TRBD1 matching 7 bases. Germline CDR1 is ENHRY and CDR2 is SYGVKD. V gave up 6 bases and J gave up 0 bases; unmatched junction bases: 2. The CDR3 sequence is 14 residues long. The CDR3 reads CAISAGGSYNEQFF. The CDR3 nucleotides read TGTGCCATCAGCGCAGGGGGCTCCTACAATGAGCAGTTCTTC.